This TCR beta chain originates from a study of cytomegalovirus exposure and HLA in healthy donors. Worth noting for this clone: Its antigen remains unknown.

Study findings and constraints: Researchers had no immune exposure information except CMV serostatus available. An ancestry cluster, one associated with Asian ancestry, reportedly showed fewer N-insertions than the roughly 700-donor mean in a later analysis.

It was with 60 Vbeta and 13 Jbeta primers that the PCR ran. Clones were sequenced by immunoSEQ multiplex PCR, and TCRdb holds only the in-frame ones, with some missing. The sample includes roughly 230,000 clones, around nine tenths of them seen just once. V was pared by 0 bases and J by 5 bases, with 6 bases of the junction left unmatched. The CDR3 covers 15 residues. CDR1 and CDR2 from the germline V gene are SGDLS and YYNGEE. V is TRBV9 and J is TRBJ2-7; 9 nucleotides align to TRBD1. This receptor was taken from a girl aged 2 to 10 in good health and CMV-seronegative. The sequenced sample was PBMCs. CDR3 coding DNA: TGTGCCAGCAGCGTAGTTGGGACAGGGTACGACGAGCAGTACTTC. This gives the protein CASSVVGTGYDEQYF.